Listed below are T cell receptor beta chains from one sample, sequenced in a study of TIL therapy for anti-PD-1-resistant metastatic lung cancer. Sequencing was performed with immunoSEQ multiplex PCR; in TCRdb, only in-frame clones are kept and a portion is missing. The sample holds some 12,000 clones; roughly 58% are singletons and the top ten take 7.4%. The sequences come from tumor tissue, collected at baseline. The receptors derive from a person between 30 and 80 years old with non-small cell lung cancer. Both conserved end residues are part of each CDR3. Fields, in order: clone size, V gene, CDR3 length, J gene, D gene, CDR3 protein, CDR3 DNA. D genes are given only for firm matches. Expanded clones get a size class; other rows say once, few or many, or leave the size out.

few,TRBV6-6,12,TRBJ1-2,NA,CASSPRSYGYTF,TGTGCCAGCAGCCCTCGCTCGTATGGCTACACCTTC
NA,TRBV29-1,14,TRBJ2-1,TRBD2,CSVEGSGRANEQFF,TGCAGCGTTGAAGGTAGCGGGAGGGCGAATGAGCAGTTCTTC
NA,TRBV5-6,16,TRBJ1-3,NA,CASSFPMGVSGNTIYF,TGTGCCAGCAGCTTCCCGATGGGGGTCTCTGGAAACACCATATATTTT
few,TRBV11-2,15,TRBJ1-1,NA,CASSLALGQRAEAFF,TGTGCCAGCAGCTTAGCGTTGGGGCAGCGGGCTGAAGCTTTCTTT
NA,TRBV19,13,TRBJ1-5,NA,CASSHTQGRPQHF,TGTGCCAGTAGTCATACCCAGGGAAGGCCCCAGCATTTT
NA,TRBV6-5,15,TRBJ2-7,TRBD1,CASMAEMRGLYEQYF,TGTGCCAGCATGGCAGAGATGAGGGGGCTATACGAGCAGTACTTC
NA,TRBV7-8,15,TRBJ2-5,NA,CASSRGDRGRETQYF,TGTGCCAGCAGCCGAGGGGATCGGGGGAGAGAGACCCAGTACTTC
NA,TRBV28,14,TRBJ2-3,NA,CASTSGSSTDTQYF,TGTGCCAGCACGAGCGGTTCTAGCACAGATACGCAGTATTTT
NA,TRBV6-5,14,TRBJ2-3,TRBD2,CASRIAGPTDTQYF,TGTGCCAGCAGGATAGCGGGGCCCACAGATACGCAGTATTTT
few,TRBV4-2,15,TRBJ1-6,NA,CASSPEGTADSPLHF,TGTGCCAGCAGCCCAGAGGGTACAGCTGATTCACCCCTCCACTTT
NA,TRBV27,17,TRBJ2-7,TRBD2,CASSSLGLAGGPYEQYF,TGTGCCAGCAGTTCCCTGGGACTAGCGGGGGGGCCGTACGAGCAGTACTTC
few,TRBV14,14,TRBJ1-1,TRBD1,CASSQEWDRPEAFF,TGTGCCAGCAGCCAAGAGTGGGACAGGCCAGAAGCTTTCTTT
few,TRBV29-1,12,TRBJ1-2,NA,CSVMRQEVGYTF,TGCAGCGTCATGAGACAGGAGGTTGGCTACACCTTC
NA,TRBV6-5,14,TRBJ2-2,NA,CASSTVFGAGELFF,TGTGCCAGCAGTACAGTCTTTGGCGCCGGGGAGCTGTTTTTT
NA,TRBV19,14,TRBJ1-1,TRBD1,CASRPIGQATEAFF,TGTGCCAGTAGGCCAATCGGACAGGCCACTGAAGCTTTCTTT
NA,TRBV27,14,TRBJ2-1,NA,CASRPGLMPNEQFF,TGTGCCAGCAGGCCGGGACTCATGCCTAATGAGCAGTTCTTC
NA,TRBV13,15,TRBJ1-2,NA,CASSPAGGDNYGYTF,TGTGCCAGCAGCCCCGCGGGGGGAGACAACTATGGCTACACCTTC
few,TRBV28,12,TRBJ2-7,NA,CASSEYDYEQYF,TGTGCCAGCAGTGAATACGACTACGAGCAGTACTTC
NA,TRBV7-8,20,TRBJ2-5,TRBD2,CASSNLLPGLAGVTQETQYF,TGTGCCAGCAGCAACCTACTTCCGGGACTAGCGGGAGTGACTCAAGAGACCCAGTACTTC
medium-sized,TRBV9,17,TRBJ2-3,TRBD2,CASSVVPSGGAADTQYF,TGTGCCAGCAGCGTAGTACCTAGCGGGGGGGCAGCAGATACGCAGTATTTT